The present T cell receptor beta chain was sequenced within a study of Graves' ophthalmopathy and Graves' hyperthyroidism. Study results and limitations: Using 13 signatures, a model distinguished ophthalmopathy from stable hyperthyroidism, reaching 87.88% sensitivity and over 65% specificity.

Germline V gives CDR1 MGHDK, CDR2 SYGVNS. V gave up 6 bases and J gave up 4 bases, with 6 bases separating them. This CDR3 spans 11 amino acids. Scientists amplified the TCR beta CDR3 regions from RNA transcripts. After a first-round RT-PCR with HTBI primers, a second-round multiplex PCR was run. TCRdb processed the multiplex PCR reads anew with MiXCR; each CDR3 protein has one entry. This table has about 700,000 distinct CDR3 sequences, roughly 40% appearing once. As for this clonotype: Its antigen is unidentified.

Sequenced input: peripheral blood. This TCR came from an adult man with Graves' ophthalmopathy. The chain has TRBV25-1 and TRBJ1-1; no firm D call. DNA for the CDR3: TGTGCCAGCAGGGTCTTCACTGAAGCTTTCTTT. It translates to CASRVFTEAFF.